The present entry profiles one TCR beta chain with its context. This record comes from a study of blood T cell repertoires in COVID-19. Study background: Sources were T cells, B-cell-depleted T cells, or PBMCs; the material itself was cDNA or gDNA.

Ages ranged from about 18 to 89 years, with residence in around 24 US areas. Original handling: It was from reference gene primer amplification that nucleated cell counts were estimated. Some clones are missing from TCRdb's copy, which holds only in-frame ones; the method was immunoSEQ multiplex PCR. For V, J and clone size, that table is used; D and trimming come from the DNA. This repertoire shows under 400,000 clones, about nine tenths found once; its top ten account for approximately 1%. This TCR was recovered from a young woman who had been exposed to COVID-19. The sequencing sample was made of PBMCs or T cells enriched from blood (not recorded which).

The CDR3: CATSDPQTSGRAHNQETQYF. CDR3 nucleotide sequence: TGTGCCACCAGTGATCCCCAGACTAGCGGGAGGGCCCATAACCAAGAGACCCAGTACTTC. The chain recombines TRBV24-1 with TRBJ2-5; 14 positions agree with TRBD2. The CDR3 is made up of 20 amino acids. Germline V gene data show CDR1 as KGHDR and CDR2 as SFDVKD. The junction had 11 bases not matched to a gene; V was cut back by 3 bases and J by 0 bases.